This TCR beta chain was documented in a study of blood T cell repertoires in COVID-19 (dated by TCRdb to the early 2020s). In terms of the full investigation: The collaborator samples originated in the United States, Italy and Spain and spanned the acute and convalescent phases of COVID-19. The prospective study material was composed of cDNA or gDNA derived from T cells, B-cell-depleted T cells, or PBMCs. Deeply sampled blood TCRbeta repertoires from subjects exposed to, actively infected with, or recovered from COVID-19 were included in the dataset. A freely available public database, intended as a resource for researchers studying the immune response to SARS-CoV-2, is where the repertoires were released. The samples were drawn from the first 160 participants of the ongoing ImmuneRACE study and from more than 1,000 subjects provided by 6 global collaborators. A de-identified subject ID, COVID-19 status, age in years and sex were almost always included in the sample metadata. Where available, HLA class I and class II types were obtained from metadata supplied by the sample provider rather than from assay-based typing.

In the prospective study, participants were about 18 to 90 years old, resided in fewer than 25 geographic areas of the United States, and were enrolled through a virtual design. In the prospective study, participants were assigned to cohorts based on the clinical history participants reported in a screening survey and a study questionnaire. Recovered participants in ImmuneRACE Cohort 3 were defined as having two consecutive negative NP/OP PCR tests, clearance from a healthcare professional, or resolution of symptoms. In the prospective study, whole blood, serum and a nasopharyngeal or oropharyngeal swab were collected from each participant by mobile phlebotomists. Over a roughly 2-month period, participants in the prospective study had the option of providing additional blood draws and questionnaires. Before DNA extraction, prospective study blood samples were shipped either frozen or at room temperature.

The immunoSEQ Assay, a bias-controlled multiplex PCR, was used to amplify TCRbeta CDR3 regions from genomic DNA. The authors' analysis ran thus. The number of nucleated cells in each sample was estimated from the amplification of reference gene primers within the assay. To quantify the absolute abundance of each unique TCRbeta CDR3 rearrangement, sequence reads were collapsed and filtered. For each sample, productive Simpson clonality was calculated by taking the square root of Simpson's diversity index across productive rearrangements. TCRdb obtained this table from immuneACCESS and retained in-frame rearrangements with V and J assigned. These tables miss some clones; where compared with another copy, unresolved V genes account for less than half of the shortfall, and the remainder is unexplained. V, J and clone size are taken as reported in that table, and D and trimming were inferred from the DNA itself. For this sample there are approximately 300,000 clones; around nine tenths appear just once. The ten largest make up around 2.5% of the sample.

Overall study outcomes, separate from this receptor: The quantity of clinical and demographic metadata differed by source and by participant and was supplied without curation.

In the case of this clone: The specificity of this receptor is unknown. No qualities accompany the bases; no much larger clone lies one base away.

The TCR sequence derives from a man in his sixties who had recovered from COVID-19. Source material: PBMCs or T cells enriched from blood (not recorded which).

For the CDR3, the sequence is CSATKNTEAFF. In nucleotide form, the sequence is TGCAGTGCTACAAAGAACACTGAAGCTTTCTTT. The chain uses TRBV20-1 and TRBJ1-1; no D gene can be assigned with confidence. The CDR3 spans 11 residues, from the cysteine through the phenylalanine. Here the CDR3 DNA is all that survives: 33 bases in frame from base 1. V sheds 4 bases and J sheds 1 base, leaving 4 bases between their ends. Via the germline V gene (reference sequence), CDR1 is DFQATT and CDR2 SNEGSKA.